A single sample gave rise to the 10 T cell receptor beta chains below, sequenced in a study of CD8 T cells in ankylosing spondylitis. Each CDR3 protein gets one entry after TCRdb re-called the 5' RACE reads with MiXCR. This sample yields about 35,000 distinct CDR3 sequences, of which less than 4% are seen a single time; approximately 2.9% belongs to the top ten. The specimen sequenced was blood, either unsorted or a sorted T cell fraction (not recorded which). The source is a male donor with ankylosing spondylitis or in good health (not recorded which).

This clonotype showed up many times. The V and J genes are TRBV9 and TRBJ2-3; 8 positions agree with TRBD2. The ends lost 5 bases at V and 5 bases at J; junction bases unmatched: 7. From germline, CDR1 is SGDLS and CDR2 YYNGEE. The CDR3 extends over 14 amino acids. CDR3 region: CASSFGLAGDTQYF. In DNA form, the CDR3 reads TGTGCCAGCAGTTTCGGACTAGCTGGAGATACGCAGTATTTT. Drawing the rest from reference TRBV9 and TRBJ2-3, the complete variable domain is DSGVTQTPKHLITATGQRVTLRCSPRSGDLSVYWYQQSLDQGLQFLIQYYNGEERAKGNILERFSAQQFPDLHSELNLSSLELGDSALYFCASSFGLAGDTQYFGPGTRLTVL.

This clonotype was seen ten or more times. The chain carries TRBV21-1 and TRBJ2-2; TRBD1 is taken as the D call from the table, unchecked against the DNA. TRBV21-1 has pseudogene status. There are 17 residues in the CDR3. The chain's CDR3 is CASSKPRGGTNTGELFF. CDR3 bases: TGTGCCAGCAGCAAACCCCGGGGCGGAACGAACACCGGGGAGCTGTTTTTT.

At least ten counts were recorded for this clonotype. The gene calls are TRBV9 and TRBJ2-1, with TRBD2 identical over 10 bases. CDR1 is SGDLS and CDR2 is YYNGEE in the germline V gene. J lost 5 bases, V lost 0 bases, and 5 bases had no gene match. The CDR3 has 16 residues. The CDR3 DNA reads TGTGCCAGCAGCGTAGCAGTCGGGACTAGCGACAATGAGCAGTTCTTC. Translating it yields CASSVAVGTSDNEQFF.

J is TRBJ2-2 and V is TRBV9; 7 bases are shared with TRBD1. After removal of 4 bases from V and 2 bases from J, the junction contained 2 bases not matched to a gene. Germline assignment: CDR1 SGDLS and CDR2 YYNGEE. The CDR3 loop spans 14 amino acids. The CDR3 DNA reads as TGTGCCAGCAGCCGGACAGGTAACACCGGGGAGCTGTTTTTT. Translated: CASSRTGNTGELFF.

This clonotype was recorded many times. V usage is TRBV9 and J usage is TRBJ2-3, with 9 bases lining up with TRBD2. This CDR3 has 16 residues. Per germline, CDR1 SGDLS and CDR2 YYNGEE. The trim removed 3 bases at V and 1 base at J, leaving 6 bases unmatched. CDR3 in amino acids: CASSAHRTSGTDTQYF. CDR3 nucleotide sequence: TGTGCCAGCAGCGCCCACCGGACTAGCGGCACAGATACGCAGTATTTT.

This clonotype was observed at least ten times. V is TRBV9 and J is TRBJ2-3, with D tentatively TRBD2 (6 bases). Trimming shortened V by 6 bases and J by 0 bases, and 11 bases separated the two germline ends. The CDR3 totals 14 residues. The germline gives CDR1 SGDLS, CDR2 YYNGEE. The CDR3 coding sequence is TGTGCCAGCAACTACGGGACTAGCACAGATACGCAGTATTTT. It translates to CASNYGTSTDTQYF.

Relative to its sample, this clonotype is medium-sized (0.01 to 0.1%). The chain combines TRBV9 with TRBJ2-6; D is ambiguous. Between the trimmed V and J ends, which lost 2 bases and 2 bases, there was a span of 2 bases. The CDR3 runs 13 residues. Germline V gives CDR1 SGDLS, CDR2 YYNGEE. The CDR3 DNA follows: TGTGCCAGCAGCGTTCCTGGGGCCAACGTCCTGACTTTC. As protein: CASSVPGANVLTF.

This clonotype has ten or more counts. The genes are TRBV9 and TRBJ2-3; D perhaps matches TRBD1 (5 bases). Germline-derived CDR1 and CDR2 are SGDLS and YYNGEE. CDR3 length: 15 residues. Trimming removed 3 bases from V and 1 base from J, with 12 bases in between. The CDR3 DNA reads TGTGCCAGCAGCGGCGACAGAAGAGGCACAGATACGCAGTATTTT. It encodes CASSGDRRGTDTQYF.

Ten or more counts support this clonotype. The rearrangement joins TRBV9 to TRBJ2-1, with a weak D call TRBD2 (6 bases). There are 14 residues in the CDR3. V was clipped by 0 bases and J by 9 bases, with 13 bases between them. Looked up from germline, CDR1 is SGDLS and CDR2 is YYNGEE. The CDR3 bases are TGTGCCAGCAGCGTAGCGGGTCGGGGGTCTGAGCAGTTCTTC. Encoded protein: CASSVAGRGSEQFF. The complete variable domain, with remaining parts taken from reference TRBV9 and TRBJ2-1, reads DSGVTQTPKHLITATGQRVTLRCSPRSGDLSVYWYQQSLDQGLQFLIQYYNGEERAKGNILERFSAQQFPDLHSELNLSSLELGDSALYFCASSVAGRGSEQFFGPGTRLTVL.

This clonotype showed up many times. This chain joins TRBV9 and TRBJ2-2; 11 bases line up with TRBD2. Looked up from germline, CDR1 is SGDLS and CDR2 is YYNGEE. The CDR3 consists of 16 residues. J lost 5 bases, V lost 0 bases, and 3 bases had no gene match. CDR3 amino acids: CASSVVASGGTGELFF. CDR3 coding DNA: TGTGCCAGCAGCGTAGTGGCTAGCGGGGGGACCGGGGAGCTGTTTTTT.